This TCR beta chain was profiled in a study of CD8 T cells in Susac syndrome. A quantity of 0.5 to 1 ug RNA underwent reverse transcription using random hexamers. TCRdb analysed the immunoSEQ multiplex PCR reads with MiXCR anew, one entry per CDR3 protein. The sample records about 430,000 distinct CDR3 sequences, 75% to 90% being singletons. CD8+ and CD4+ T cells from blood underwent TCR beta sequencing. Source material: CD8+ T cells from PBMCs. This receptor was identified in a human donor with multiple sclerosis.

The CDR3 here is CASSYSTGQGRTEAFF. DNA for the CDR3: TGTGCCAGCAGTTACTCGACTGGACAGGGGAGGACTGAAGCTTTCTTT. V is TRBV6-5 and J is TRBJ1-1; 9 positions agree with TRBD1. J gave up 5 bases and V 0 bases, and 7 bases lay outside the gene matches. CDR1 and CDR2 (germline): MNHEY, SVGAGI. CDR3 length equals 16 residues.